The following is a TCR beta chain sequence with its context. This sample is part of a study of blood T cell repertoires in COVID-19. TCRdb keeps only in-frame clones here, not all; method: immunoSEQ multiplex PCR. The table lists approximately 160,000 clones, approximately 85% of them singletons. J lost 0 bases, V lost 1 base, and 4 bases had no gene match. Per the germline V gene, CDR1 is KGHSH and CDR2 is LQKENI. The CDR3 has 17 amino acids. The TCR was taken from a middle-aged man who had recovered from COVID-19. The sequenced sample consisted of peripheral blood. V and J are TRBV18 and TRBJ2-1; 9 bases are a match to TRBD2. The CDR3 DNA sequence: TGTGCCAGCTCACCACTCGGCGGGGGGGGCTCCTACAATGAGCAGTTCTTC. As protein: CASSPLGGGGSYNEQFF.